Presented here are 6 T cell receptor beta chains from one specimen sequenced in a study of T cells after yellow fever vaccination. TCRdb redid the calling of the 5' RACE reads with MiXCR, one entry per CDR3 protein. This table has roughly 500,000 distinct CDR3 sequences, about 19% appearing once. Sample: PBMCs, taken 15 days after the yellow fever booster vaccination. The receptors here all came from a man younger than 40 who received the YFV17D yellow fever vaccine.

This clonotype was counted only a few times. This chain joins TRBV2 and TRBJ2-1; 11 bases match TRBD2. The CDR3 contains 14 residues. Germline CDR1 is SNHLY and CDR2 is FYNNEI. Germline trimming cut 8 bases from V and 5 bases from J; bases unmatched to any gene: 5. The CDR3 region has the DNA TGTGCCAGCTACAGGGGACTAGCGGACAATGAGCAGTTCTTC. Translating gives CASYRGLADNEQFF.

The count of this clonotype is one. The chain recombines TRBV6-1 with TRBJ1-6, with 8 bases identical to TRBD1. CDR1 and CDR2 (germline): MNHNS, SASEGT. V was pared by 3 bases and J by 7 bases, with 8 bases of the junction left unmatched. The CDR3 loop spans 16 amino acids. The CDR3 DNA follows: TGTGCCAGCAGTGACAGGGGGCGCCATGGAAATTCACCCCTCCACTTT. It encodes CASSDRGRHGNSPLHF.

This clonotype was counted between two and nine times. CDR3 coding DNA: TGTGCCAGCAGTCGTTATCGGTACGACGAGCAGTACTTC. Its translation: CASSRYRYDEQYF. The chain employs TRBV25-1 and TRBJ2-7, with D unclear. CDR1 is MGHDK and CDR2 is SYGVNS in the germline V gene. CDR3 length: 13 amino acids. Deletions cut 5 bases from V and 5 bases from J, with 13 bases between.

Here the CDR3 reads CASSYLGAGELFF. CDR3 sequence (DNA): TGTGCCAGCAGTTACTTGGGGGCCGGGGAGCTGTTTTTT. The V gene is TRBV6-2 or TRBV6-3, the J gene TRBJ2-2; D may correspond to TRBD1 or TRBD2 (5 bases each). V was cut by 1 base and J by 6 bases, with 6 bases left in between. Germline V gene data show CDR1 as MNHEY and CDR2 as SVGEGT. The CDR3 loop spans 13 amino acids.

Only a few counts were recorded for this clonotype. The chain has TRBV6-2 or TRBV6-3 and TRBJ2-3; tentative D call: TRBD2 (5 bases). CDR3 length equals 15 residues. The germline CDR1 and CDR2 sequences are MNHEY and SVGEGT. The ends were cut back, 8 bases at V and 8 bases at J, with 23 bases in the middle. In DNA, the CDR3 is TGTGCCAGCGGCGACGGGGAGACTGGCTCAGTTACGCAGTATTTT. The encoded protein is CASGDGETGSVTQYF.

This clonotype was seen a handful of times. V is TRBV6-1 and J is TRBJ2-7; 8 bases are shared with TRBD1. This CDR3 is 14 amino acids long. The V and J ends lost 5 bases and 4 bases, in that order; junction bases with no gene match: 7. CDR1 and CDR2 (germline): MNHNS, SASEGT. CDR3 region: CASSRRGRAYEQYF. In DNA form, the CDR3 reads TGTGCCAGCAGTCGCAGGGGGCGAGCATACGAGCAGTACTTC.